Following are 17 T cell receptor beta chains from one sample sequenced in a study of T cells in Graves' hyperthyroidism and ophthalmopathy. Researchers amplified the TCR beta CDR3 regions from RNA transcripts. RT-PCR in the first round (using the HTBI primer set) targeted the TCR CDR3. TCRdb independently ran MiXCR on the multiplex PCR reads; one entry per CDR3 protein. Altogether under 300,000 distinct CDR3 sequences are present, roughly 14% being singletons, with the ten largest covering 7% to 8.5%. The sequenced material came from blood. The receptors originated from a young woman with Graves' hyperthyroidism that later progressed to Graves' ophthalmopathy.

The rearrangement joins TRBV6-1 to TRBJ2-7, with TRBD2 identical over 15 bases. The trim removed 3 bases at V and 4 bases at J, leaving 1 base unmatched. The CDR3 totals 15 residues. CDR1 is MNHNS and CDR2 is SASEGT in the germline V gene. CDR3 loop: CASSDGTSGRYEQYF. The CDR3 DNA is TGTGCCAGCAGTGATGGGACTAGCGGGAGGTACGAGCAGTACTTC.

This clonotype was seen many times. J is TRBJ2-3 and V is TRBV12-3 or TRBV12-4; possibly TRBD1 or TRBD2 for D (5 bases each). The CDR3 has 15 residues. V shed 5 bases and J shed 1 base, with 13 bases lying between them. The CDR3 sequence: CASSGGFSRTDTQYF. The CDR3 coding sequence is TGTGCCAGCAGTGGGGGTTTCAGCCGCACAGATACGCAGTATTTT.

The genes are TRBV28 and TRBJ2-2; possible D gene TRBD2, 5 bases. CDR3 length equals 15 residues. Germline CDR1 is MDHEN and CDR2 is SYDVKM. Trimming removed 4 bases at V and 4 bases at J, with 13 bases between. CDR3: CASSWSGSGTGELFF. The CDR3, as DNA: TGTGCCAGCAGTTGGTCGGGGTCTGGCACCGGGGAGCTGTTTTTT.

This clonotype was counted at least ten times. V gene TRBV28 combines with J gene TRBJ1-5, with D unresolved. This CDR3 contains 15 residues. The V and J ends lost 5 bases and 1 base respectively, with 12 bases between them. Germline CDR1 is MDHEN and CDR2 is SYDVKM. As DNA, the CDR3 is TGTGCCAGCAGTCCCTCGGGGTGGAGCAATCAGCCCCAGCATTTT. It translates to CASSPSGWSNQPQHF.

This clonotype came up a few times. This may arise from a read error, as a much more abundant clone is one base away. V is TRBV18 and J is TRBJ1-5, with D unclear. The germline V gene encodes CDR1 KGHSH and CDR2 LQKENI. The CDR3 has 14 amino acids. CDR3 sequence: CASSPPDSDQPQHF. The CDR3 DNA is TGTGCCAGCTCACCACCGGATAGCGATCAGCCCCAGCATTTT.

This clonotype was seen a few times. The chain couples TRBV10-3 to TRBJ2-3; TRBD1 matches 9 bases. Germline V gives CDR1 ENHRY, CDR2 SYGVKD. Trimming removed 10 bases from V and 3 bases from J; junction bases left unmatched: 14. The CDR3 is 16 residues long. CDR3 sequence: CATRAQDRGTTDTQYF. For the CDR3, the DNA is TGTGCCACCAGGGCCCAGGACAGGGGAACAACAGATACGCAGTATTTT.

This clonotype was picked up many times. CDR3 nucleotides: TGTGCCAGCAGTTTACCGCATTCAGGTGGAGAGCAGTATTTT. Residues: CASSLPHSGGEQYF. This chain links TRBV28 with TRBJ2-3; D not certain. CDR1 MDHEN and CDR2 SYDVKM come from the germline V gene. The CDR3 consists of 14 residues. The ends were cut back, 2 bases at V and 11 bases at J, with 17 bases in the middle.

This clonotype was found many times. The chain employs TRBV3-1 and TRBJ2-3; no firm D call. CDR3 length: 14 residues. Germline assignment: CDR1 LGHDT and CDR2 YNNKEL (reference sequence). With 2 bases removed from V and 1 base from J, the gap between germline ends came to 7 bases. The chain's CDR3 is CASSQSPGTDTQYF. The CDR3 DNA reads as TGTGCCAGCAGCCAATCCCCTGGCACAGATACGCAGTATTTT.

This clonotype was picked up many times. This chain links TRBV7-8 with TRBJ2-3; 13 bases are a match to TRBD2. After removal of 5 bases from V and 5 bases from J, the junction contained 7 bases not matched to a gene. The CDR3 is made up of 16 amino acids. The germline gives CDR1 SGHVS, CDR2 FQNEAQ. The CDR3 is CASSARLAGGRDTQYF. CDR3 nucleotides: TGTGCCAGCAGCGCTAGACTAGCGGGAGGTAGAGATACGCAGTATTTT.

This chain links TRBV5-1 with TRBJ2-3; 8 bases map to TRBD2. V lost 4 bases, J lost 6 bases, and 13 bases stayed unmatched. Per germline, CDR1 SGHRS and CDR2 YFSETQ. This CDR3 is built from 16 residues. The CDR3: CASSRGGTGGPDTQYF. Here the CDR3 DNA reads TGCGCCAGCAGCCGGGGGGGGACGGGAGGGCCGGATACGCAGTATTTT.

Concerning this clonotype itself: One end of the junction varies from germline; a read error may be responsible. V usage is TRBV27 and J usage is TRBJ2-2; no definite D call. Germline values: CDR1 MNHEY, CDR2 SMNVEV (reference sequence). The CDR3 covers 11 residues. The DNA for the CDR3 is TGTGCCAACAGTCGCACCGGGGAGCTGTTTTTT. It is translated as CANSRTGELFF.

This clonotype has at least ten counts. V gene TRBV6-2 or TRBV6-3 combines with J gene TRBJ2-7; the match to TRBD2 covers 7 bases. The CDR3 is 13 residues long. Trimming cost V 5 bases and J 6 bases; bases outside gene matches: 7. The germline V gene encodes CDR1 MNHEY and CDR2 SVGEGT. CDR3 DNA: TGTGCCAGCAGTACACGACTAGCTTCCGAGCAGTACTTC. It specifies CASSTRLASEQYF.

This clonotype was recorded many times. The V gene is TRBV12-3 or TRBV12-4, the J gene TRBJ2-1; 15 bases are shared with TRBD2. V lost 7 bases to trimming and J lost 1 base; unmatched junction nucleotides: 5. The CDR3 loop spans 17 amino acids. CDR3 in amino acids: CASTGLAGGGSYNEQFF. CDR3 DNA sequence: TGTGCCAGCACCGGACTAGCGGGAGGGGGGTCCTACAATGAGCAGTTCTTC.

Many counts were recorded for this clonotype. The CDR3 loop reads CSVYPTGVADTQYF. The CDR3 DNA follows: TGCAGCGTCTACCCGACAGGGGTCGCAGATACGCAGTATTTT. The rearrangement links TRBV29-1 to TRBJ2-3, with 8 bases lining up with TRBD1. This CDR3 comprises 14 residues. The trim removed 6 bases at V and 4 bases at J, leaving 9 bases unmatched. Germline V CDR1 and CDR2: SQVTM, ANQGSEA.

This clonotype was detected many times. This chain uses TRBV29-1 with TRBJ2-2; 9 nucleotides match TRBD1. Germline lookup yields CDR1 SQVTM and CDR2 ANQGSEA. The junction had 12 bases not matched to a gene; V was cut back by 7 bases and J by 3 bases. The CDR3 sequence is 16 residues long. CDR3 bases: TGCAGCGCCCCCGACCCGGGACAGGGCCACACCGGGGAGCTGTTTTTT. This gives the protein CSAPDPGQGHTGELFF.

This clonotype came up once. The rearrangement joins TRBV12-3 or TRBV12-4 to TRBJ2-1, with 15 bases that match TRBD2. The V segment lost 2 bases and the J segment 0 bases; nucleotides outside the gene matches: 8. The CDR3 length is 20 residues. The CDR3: CASSLFGTSGRPGSYNEQFF. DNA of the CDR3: TGTGCCAGCAGTTTATTCGGGACTAGCGGGAGGCCGGGCTCCTACAATGAGCAGTTCTTC.

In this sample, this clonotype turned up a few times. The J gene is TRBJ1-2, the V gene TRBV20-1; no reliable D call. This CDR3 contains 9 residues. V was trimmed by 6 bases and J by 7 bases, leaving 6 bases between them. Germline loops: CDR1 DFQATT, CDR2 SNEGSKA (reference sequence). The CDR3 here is CSAHCGYTF. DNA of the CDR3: TGCAGTGCCCACTGTGGCTACACCTTC.